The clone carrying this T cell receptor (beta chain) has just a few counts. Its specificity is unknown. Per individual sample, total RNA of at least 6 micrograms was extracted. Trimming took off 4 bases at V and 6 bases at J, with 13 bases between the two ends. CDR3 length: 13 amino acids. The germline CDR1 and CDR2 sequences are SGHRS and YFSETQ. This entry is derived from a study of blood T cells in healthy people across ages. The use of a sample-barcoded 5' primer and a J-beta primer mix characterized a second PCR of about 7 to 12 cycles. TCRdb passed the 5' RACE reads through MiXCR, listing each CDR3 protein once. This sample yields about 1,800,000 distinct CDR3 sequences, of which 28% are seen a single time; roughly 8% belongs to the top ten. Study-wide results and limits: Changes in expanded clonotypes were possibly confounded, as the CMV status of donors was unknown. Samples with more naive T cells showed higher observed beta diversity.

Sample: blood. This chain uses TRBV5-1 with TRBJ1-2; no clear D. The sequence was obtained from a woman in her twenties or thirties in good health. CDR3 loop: CASSTPGGDGYTF. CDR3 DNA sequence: TGCGCCAGCAGCACCCCGGGCGGAGATGGCTACACCTTC.